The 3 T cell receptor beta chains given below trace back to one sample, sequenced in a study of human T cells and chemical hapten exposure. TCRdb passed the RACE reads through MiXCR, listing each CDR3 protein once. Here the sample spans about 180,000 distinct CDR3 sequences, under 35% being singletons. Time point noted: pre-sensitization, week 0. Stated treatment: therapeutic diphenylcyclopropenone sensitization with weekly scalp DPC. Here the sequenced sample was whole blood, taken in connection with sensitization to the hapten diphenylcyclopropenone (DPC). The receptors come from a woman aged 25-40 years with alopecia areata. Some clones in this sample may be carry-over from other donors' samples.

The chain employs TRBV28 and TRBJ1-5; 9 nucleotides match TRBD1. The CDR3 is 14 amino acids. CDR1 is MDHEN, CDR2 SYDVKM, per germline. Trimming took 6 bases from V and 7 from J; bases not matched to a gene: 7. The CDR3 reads CASSPGQGKQPQHF. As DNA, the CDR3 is TGTGCCAGCAGCCCAGGACAGGGGAAGCAGCCCCAGCATTTT.

CDR3 in DNA: TGCAGTGCTAGAGATTGGTCTGGGTTCGGTGAGCAGTTCTTC. Encoded protein: CSARDWSGFGEQFF. The chain carries TRBV20-1 and TRBJ2-1; unclear D gene. The CDR3 covers 14 residues. The germline CDR1 and CDR2 sequences are DFQATT and SNEGSKA (reference sequence). V gave up 0 bases and J gave up 9 bases, with 15 bases separating them.

The DNA for the CDR3 is TGTGCCAGCGCCCGGACAGGCAACGCGAACACCGGGGAGCTGTTTTTT. Translating gives CASARTGNANTGELFF. V and J are TRBV9 and TRBJ2-2, with TRBD1 identical over 7 bases. Germline V CDR1 and CDR2: SGDLS, YYNGEE. This CDR3 contains 16 residues. V lost 7 bases, J lost 0 bases, and 9 bases stayed unmatched.